Detailed here is one TCR beta chain. Its antigen has not been determined. Per-nucleotide qualities are absent, and no much larger clonotype sits a single base away. Graves' hyperthyroidism was defined as stable when no progression to ophthalmopathy occurred over 18 months of follow-up. Hyperthyroidism patients were newly diagnosed, with disease duration under 2 months, and aged 18 to 65 years. The study excluded patients with uncontrolled infections, other autoimmune diseases, pregnancy or lactation. Clinical symptoms, serum thyroxine and TRAb, thyroid ultrasound, and orbital computed tomography formed the basis for the diagnoses. Ficoll-Paque density gradient centrifugation was used to isolate PBMCs from about 10 ml of fresh peripheral blood. Trizol reagent was used to extract total RNA, and RNA quality was then checked on an Agilent 2100 Bioanalyzer. The TCR beta CDR3 regions were amplified from the RNA transcripts. The first round of RT-PCR for the TCR CDR3 was performed with the HTBI primer set and the Qiagen OneStep RT-PCR kit. The libraries were constructed in a second round of multiplex PCR and then size-selected and purified. Libraries were sequenced paired-end with 100 bp reads on an Illumina HiSeq2000. Per the original workflow: SOAPnuke was used to process the raw data, throwing out any read that contained adapters or uncalled bases, had a mean Phred below 15, or lacked an exact constant-primer or identifier match. High-quality paired reads were merged with COPE v1.2.5, and unique nucleotide sequences were defined as clonotypes. MiTCR v1.1 was used to align clonotypes to the IMGT TRBV, TRBD and TRBJ reference segments. The analysis included only V-J combinations with a frequency above 0.0001, which together covered approximately 99% of the repertoires. A TCS score was defined as the ratio of F50 (clonal expansion) to E x V (chaos), with BLOSUM62-based TCRdist applied between CDR3 peptides within each V-J. Welch's t-statistics and random forest reduced approximately 520 V-J features to some 14, which were used in a naive Bayes classifier (R e1071). TCRdb redid the processing of the public reads, applying fastp at Q25 and MiXCR, and retained in-frame beta chains. Each record represents a unique CDR3 protein, reported with the most common genes and DNA among its rows. These V and J calls are TCRdb output, not the study's own analysis. Here the sample has roughly 750,000 distinct CDR3 sequences; over 15% occur a single time. 8.4% of the sample comes from the top ten.

The V end gives up 3 bases and the J end 3 bases, leaving 20 bases in the junction not matched to a gene. The CDR3 has 21 amino acids, counting the end cysteine and phenylalanine. Only the CDR3 region is kept as DNA, spanning 63 bases read in frame from base 1. The germline V gene gives CDR1 as SGHRS and CDR2 as YFSETQ. These data originate in a study of T cells in Graves' hyperthyroidism and ophthalmopathy (dated by TCRdb to the late 2010s). About the investigation overall: Peripheral blood samples were taken at the time of initial diagnosis, prior to any treatment. Once sampling was done, hyperthyroidism patients were given methimazole at a starting dose of 30 mg daily, whereas ophthalmopathy patients were given high-dose intravenous methylprednisolone. Prospective prediction of ophthalmopathy was tested in an independent validation cohort consisting of some 20 hyperthyroidism patients and some 16 patients who later progressed to ophthalmopathy. To identify distinguishing TCR V-J signatures, a discovery cohort of around 98 patients was used, comprising under 45 with Graves' ophthalmopathy and approximately 57 with stable Graves' hyperthyroidism. TCR Vbeta CDR3 sequencing of 120 to 150 peripheral blood samples (approximately 44 ophthalmopathy, 75 to 80 hyperthyroidism and roughly 17 progressor patients) is reported in the paper. In about six Graves' hyperthyroidism patients, the study also compared T-cell repertoires from thyroid tissue with T-cell repertoires from blood. The approximately 90 discovery patients were divided at random into training and test sets in a 7:3 ratio. The research as a whole found: Most expanded thyroid clonotypes (frequency above 0.001) were also detected in blood, suggesting blood repertoires may reflect thyroid immune responses. No statistical method was used to fix the sample size in advance, and group allocation was not hidden from the investigators. Ophthalmopathy was separated from stable hyperthyroidism by a 13 V-J signature model, with 85% to 90% sensitivity and about 81% specificity obtained in cross-validation and 80%/75% obtained in testing. During validation, the model predicted progression to ophthalmopathy a median of about 6.5 months ahead of onset, with more than 60% sensitivity and roughly 72% specificity.

The rearranged chain carries TRBV5-1 and TRBJ2-3; TRBD2 lines up with 12 middle nucleotides. The clonotype originates from a man aged 18 to 30 with Graves' hyperthyroidism. Sequenced input: blood. The DNA sequence is TGCGCCAGCAGCTATCCCGAGACTAGCGGGAGCAGATCCCCCACTACAGATACGCAGTATTTT. It codes for CASSYPETSGSRSPTTDTQYF.